This T cell receptor (beta chain) was observed in a study of shared clonotypes between healthy human individuals. Trimming pared 6 bases from V and 12 bases from J, leaving 23 bases between. The CDR3 is 14 residues long. The germline gives CDR1 MNHNS, CDR2 SASEGT. Libraries were prepared by immunoSEQ multiplex PCR; TCRdb keeps only in-frame clonotypes and omits some of them. The sample holds a few million clones, around 94% seen once. This clone has just a few counts. The sample taken for sequencing was naive CD4+ T cells sorted from blood. Documented subset: CD45RA+ positively selected. The V gene is TRBV6-1, the J gene TRBJ1-1; a weak D match, TRBD1 (5 bases). The receptor comes from a man younger than 35 in good health. The CDR3: CASRAPGLPSSTFF. CDR3 DNA: TGTGCCAGCAGGGCCCCGGGACTCCCTTCGTCAACTTTCTTT.